This TCR beta chain originates from a study of T-cell reconstitution after alpha-beta-depleted transplantation in children. Germline-derived CDR1 and CDR2 are LGHDT and YNNKEL (reference sequence). The CDR3 is 13 amino acids. Trimming removed 5 bases at V and 2 bases at J, with 9 bases between. It was with unique molecular identifiers that the TCRbeta library was prepared. TCRdb fed the PCR reads into MiXCR, producing one record per CDR3 protein. The sample includes about 610,000 distinct CDR3 sequences, about 10% seen only once; the top ten take less than 4.5%. This clonotype was sampled from a human donor who donated a stem cell graft to a child with acute myeloid leukemia. V is TRBV3-1 and J is TRBJ1-1, with a weak D call TRBD1 (6 bases). The sample consisted of PBMCs from the stem cell graft donor, taken from the stem cell graft. CDR3 in amino acids: CASSGTRNTEAFF. DNA for the CDR3: TGTGCCAGCAGCGGGACACGCAACACTGAAGCTTTCTTT.